The present TCR beta chain was sequenced within a study of T cell responses to AZD1222 COVID-19 vaccine. Sequenced by immunoSEQ multiplex PCR; TCRdb stores in-frame clones only, minus some. The sample lists around 130,000 clones, around 90% occurring once. The study, taken as a whole, reports: An increase in Spike-specific TCR breadth and depth was observed after two AZD1222 doses. White British donors predominated, females outnumbered males, and clonal diversity was possibly underestimated.

CDR1 is LGHDT and CDR2 is YNNKEL in the germline V gene (reference sequence). CDR3 length: 18 residues. Between the trimmed V and J ends, which lost 0 bases and 5 bases, there was a span of 17 bases. About this clone itself: The antigen is unknown.

The TCR was taken from an adult in good health. This material consisted of peripheral blood, taken on day 0 of AZD1222 vaccination. This chain connects TRBV3-1 (or the pseudogene TRBV3-2) to TRBJ1-6, with D possibly TRBD1 on 5 matching bases. This chain's CDR3 is CASSQERGPGAHNSPLHF. For the CDR3, the DNA is TGTGCCAGCAGCCAAGAACGGGGACCGGGAGCTCATAATTCACCCCTCCACTTT.